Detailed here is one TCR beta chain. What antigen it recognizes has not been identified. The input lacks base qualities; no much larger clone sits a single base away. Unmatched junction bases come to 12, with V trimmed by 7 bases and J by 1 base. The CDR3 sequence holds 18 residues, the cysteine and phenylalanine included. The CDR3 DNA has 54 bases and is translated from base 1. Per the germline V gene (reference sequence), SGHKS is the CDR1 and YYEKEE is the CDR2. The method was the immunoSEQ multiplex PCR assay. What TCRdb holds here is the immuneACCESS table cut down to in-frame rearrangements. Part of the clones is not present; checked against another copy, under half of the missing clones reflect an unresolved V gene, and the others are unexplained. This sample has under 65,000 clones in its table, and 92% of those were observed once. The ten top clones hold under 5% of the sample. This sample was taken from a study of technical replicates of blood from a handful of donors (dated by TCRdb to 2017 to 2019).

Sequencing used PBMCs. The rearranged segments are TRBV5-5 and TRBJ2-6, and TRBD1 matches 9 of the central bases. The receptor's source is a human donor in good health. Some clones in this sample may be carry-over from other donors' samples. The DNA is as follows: TGTGCCAGCGTCGGACCGGGACAGGGACTGTCTGGGGCCAACGTCCTGACTTTC. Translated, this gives CASVGPGQGLSGANVLTF.